Sequencing of this T cell receptor (beta chain) was carried out in a study of cytomegalovirus exposure and HLA in healthy donors. Worth noting for this clone: The antigen is undetermined.

Regarding the study as a whole: In a later analysis, a missense DCLRE1C variant was linked to TCR beta V- and J-gene trimming. Roughly uniform sequencing depth across donors was assumed, possibly incorrectly. The classifier reportedly diagnosed cytomegalovirus status with high specificity and sensitivity. Productive status was seen about 90% or about 30% of the time for most TCR beta V segments in an earlier analysis.

The primer mix had 60 Vbeta and 13 Jbeta primers. Here immunoSEQ multiplex PCR was the method, and the copy in TCRdb shows in-frame clones only, minus some. Here the sample spans around 130,000 clones, less than 10% being singletons. With 0 bases removed from V and 4 bases from J, the gap between germline ends came to 9 bases. The germline V gene encodes CDR1 LNHNV and CDR2 YYDKDF (reference sequence). The length of the CDR3 is 14 residues. The clonotype was recovered from a woman between 35 and 50 years old in good health and CMV-seropositive. The gene calls are TRBV15 and TRBJ1-2; possibly TRBD1 for D (6 bases). Sequenced sample: PBMCs. Here the CDR3 reads CATSRDRGGYGYTF. CDR3 in DNA: TGTGCCACCAGCAGAGATCGAGGGGGCTATGGCTACACCTTC.